One sample yielded the 30 T cell receptor beta chains listed below, sequenced in a study of blood T cell repertoires in COVID-19 (dated by TCRdb to between 2020 and 2021). Libraries were made using the immunoSEQ multiplex PCR assay. TCRdb stores this immuneACCESS table with in-frame sequences only. Part of the clones is absent; in the studies checked, under half of the shortfall reflects unresolved V genes, and no reason is known for the rest. A total of about 82,000 clones appear in this sample, 75% to 85% of them only once. The ten largest clonotypes hold about a third of the sample. Sequencing was carried out using peripheral blood. These TCRs come from a man in his sixties with COVID-19, enrolled during active disease.

The chain couples TRBV7-2 to TRBJ2-5, with D uncertain. Judging by the DNA end, TRBJ2-7 fits better; the J call may be wrong. The CDR3 length is 17 residues. Germline V gene lookup returns CDR1 SGHTA and CDR2 FQGNSA. As DNA, the CDR3 is TGTGCCAGCAGCTTAGGTCGACCAGGAACCCCATCCTACGAGCAGTACTTC. Amino acid sequence: CASSLGRPGTPSYEQYF.

The V and J genes are TRBV14 and TRBJ1-1; 10 bases line up with TRBD1. This CDR3 has 16 amino acids. V lost 4 bases to trimming and J lost 5 bases; unmatched junction nucleotides: 10. The germline gives CDR1 SGHDN, CDR2 FVKESK. The CDR3 region has the DNA TGTGCCAGCAGCCCTTTTATAGGGACAGGGGTTACTGAAGCTTTCTTT. Amino acid sequence: CASSPFIGTGVTEAFF. Looking up the rest from reference TRBV14 and TRBJ1-1 gives the full variable domain: EAGVTQFPSHSVIEKGQTVTLRCDPISGHDNLYWYRRVMGKEIKFLLHFVKESKQDESGMPNNRFLAERTGGTYSTLKVQPAELEDSGVYFCASSPFIGTGVTEAFFGQGTRLTVV.

This clone has just a few counts. This chain links TRBV7-9 with TRBJ1-5; TRBD1 matches at 7 bases. The length of the CDR3 is 16 residues. Looked up from germline, CDR1 is SEHNR and CDR2 is FQNEAQ (reference sequence). Unmatched junction bases numbered 3, after V lost 1 base and J lost 0 bases. CDR3 in DNA: TGTGCCAGCAGCTTAGGAACAGGGGTTAGCAATCAGCCCCAGCATTTT. It codes for CASSLGTGVSNQPQHF.

The genes are TRBV6-5 and TRBJ2-2, with 10 bases fitting TRBD1. The CDR3 spans 16 residues. Germline trimming cut 0 bases from V and 6 bases from J; bases unmatched to any gene: 4. Germline V gene data show CDR1 as MNHEY and CDR2 as SVGAGI. CDR3 protein: CASSYSGQGTAGELFF. Written as DNA, the CDR3 is TGTGCCAGCAGTTACTCGGGACAGGGGACGGCCGGGGAGCTGTTTTTT.

The chain uses TRBV11-3 and TRBJ2-5; 7 bases align to TRBD2. Germline CDR1 is SGHNT and CDR2 is YENEEA. The J segment lost 4 bases and the V segment lost 5 bases, leaving 16 bases of the junction unmatched. The CDR3 sequence is 17 residues long. This CDR3 is CASSGKGPGGFGETQYF. The CDR3 DNA is TGTGCCAGCAGCGGTAAGGGTCCGGGAGGATTCGGAGAGACCCAGTACTTC.

This clone was observed once. The chain employs TRBV7-8 and TRBJ2-1, with TRBD2 matching 7 bases. CDR3 length: 16 amino acids. The germline CDR1 and CDR2 sequences are SGHVS and FQNEAQ. V lost 0 bases and J lost 0; bases outside the gene matches: 2. The CDR3: CASSLAGDYSYNEQFF. In DNA form, the CDR3 reads TGTGCCAGCAGCTTAGCGGGGGACTACTCCTACAATGAGCAGTTCTTC.

The rearrangement links TRBV27 to TRBJ1-1, with D unresolved. V dropped 0 bases and J dropped 6 bases, with 8 bases sitting between them. Looked up from germline, CDR1 is MNHEY and CDR2 is SMNVEV (reference sequence). The CDR3 is made up of 13 amino acids. CDR3 loop: CASSLSTGPEAFF. CDR3 DNA sequence: TGTGCCAGCAGTTTATCGACTGGCCCTGAAGCTTTCTTT.

This clone has just one count. The V and J genes are TRBV15 and TRBJ1-2; a possible D gene is TRBD1 (5 bases). Germline assignment: CDR1 LNHNV and CDR2 YYDKDF (reference sequence). This CDR3 has 14 amino acids. V lost 3 bases, J lost 8 bases, and 16 bases lay in between. CDR3 DNA sequence: TGTGCCACCAGCAGTGACGCGGGGGTGCGAGGCTACACCTTC. Amino acid sequence: CATSSDAGVRGYTF.

This clone was seen only a few times. The chain is built from TRBV6-5 and TRBJ2-4; TRBD2 agrees at 9 bases. There are 13 residues in the CDR3. Germline V lookup: CDR1 MNHEY, CDR2 SVGAGI. V was pared by 4 bases and J by 7 bases, with 2 bases of the junction left unmatched. The CDR3 nucleotides are TGTGCCAGCAGTTCTAGCGGGGTCAACATTCAGTACTTC. This translates into CASSSSGVNIQYF.

The chain couples TRBV7-8 to TRBJ1-2; D is undetermined. The V end was cut by 2 bases, the J end by 3 bases, with 10 bases between. Germline V gives CDR1 SGHVS, CDR2 FQNEAQ. The length of the CDR3 is 14 residues. CDR3 in DNA: TGTGCCAGCAGCTTATTCCAGGTTGACTATGGCTACACCTTC. This codes for CASSLFQVDYGYTF.

The chain couples TRBV29-1 to TRBJ1-1, with 9 bases that match TRBD1. This CDR3 has 16 residues. Trimming at V came to 4 bases and at J to 4 bases, leaving 13 bases not matched to a gene. The germline V gene encodes CDR1 SQVTM and CDR2 ANQGSEA. This CDR3 reads CSVGGTGPGRGTEAFF. In nucleotides, the CDR3 is TGCAGCGTTGGAGGGACAGGGCCTGGCCGGGGCACTGAAGCTTTCTTT.

This sequence joins TRBV19 and TRBJ2-3; 7 bases line up with TRBD2. The junction had 6 bases not matched to a gene; V was cut back by 11 bases and J by 4 bases. The germline V gene has CDR1 LNHDA and CDR2 SQIVND (reference sequence). This CDR3 region has 12 residues. DNA for the CDR3: TGTGCCTCCCGAGCGGGACCAGATACGCAGTATTTT. Protein product: CASRAGPDTQYF.

The table lists this clone with a few counts. As DNA, the CDR3 is TGTGCCAGCAGTTATGGGACAGGGCGGAATGAGCAGTTCTTC. It encodes CASSYGTGRNEQFF. V usage is TRBV6-6 and J usage is TRBJ2-1; the match to TRBD1 covers 9 bases. This CDR3 has 14 amino acids. V gave up 3 bases and J gave up 7 bases; unmatched junction bases: 4. Germline CDR1 and CDR2: MNHNY and SVGAGI (reference sequence).

The chain carries TRBV11-1 and TRBJ2-1, with D perhaps TRBD2 (6 bases). This CDR3 region has 16 residues. Germline CDR1 SGHAT, CDR2 FQDESV (reference sequence). The V end was cut by 1 base, the J end by 4 bases, with 14 bases between. The CDR3 spells CASSLDYAGSYNEQFF. The CDR3 bases are TGTGCCAGCAGCTTAGATTACGCGGGGTCTTACAATGAGCAGTTCTTC.

This sequence joins TRBV6-5 and TRBJ2-3; D remains ambiguous. The length of the CDR3 is 13 residues. V was trimmed by 2 bases and J by 0 bases, leaving 3 bases between them. Germline assignment: CDR1 MNHEY and CDR2 SVGAGI. CDR3: CASSYLSTDTQYF. In nucleotides, the CDR3 is TGTGCCAGCAGTTACCTTAGCACAGATACGCAGTATTTT.

The V and J genes are TRBV11-2 and TRBJ2-1; perhaps TRBD2 as D (6 bases). V dropped 5 bases and J dropped 7 bases, with 24 bases sitting between them. The CDR3 has 17 residues. CDR1 and CDR2 (germline): SGHAT, FQNNGV. The CDR3 DNA reads as TGTGCCAGCAGCATTACGGCGCGGAGTGGGGGACTTAATGAGCAGTTCTTC. This sequence encodes CASSITARSGGLNEQFF.

This chain uses TRBV13 with TRBJ2-7; TRBD2 matches 14 bases. The CDR3 is 16 amino acids. V shed 4 bases, J shed 3 bases, and the junction held 5 bases outside the gene matches. Germline V gene data show CDR1 as PRHDT and CDR2 as FYEKMQ (reference sequence). Here the CDR3 DNA reads TGTGCCAGCAGCTCGCAGGGGACTAGCGGGAGCTACGAGCAGTACTTC. Translating gives CASSSQGTSGSYEQYF.

The chain is built from TRBV6-5 and TRBJ2-7; 9 bases agree with TRBD1. This CDR3 comprises 14 residues. Germline CDR1 is MNHEY and CDR2 is SVGAGI. Trimming took 2 bases from V and 5 from J; bases not matched to a gene: 4. CDR3 residues: CASSYGGQGDEQYF. Here the CDR3 DNA reads TGTGCCAGCAGTTACGGGGGACAGGGCGACGAGCAGTACTTC.

The V and J genes are TRBV29-1 and TRBJ1-1; weak D call: TRBD1 (6 bases). This CDR3 is built from 14 residues. V gave up 4 bases and J gave up 1 base, with 13 bases separating them. Germline lookup yields CDR1 SQVTM and CDR2 ANQGSEA. The CDR3 region has the DNA TGCAGCGTTGCATTTGAACAGGGGAACACTGAAGCTTTCTTT. Its protein is CSVAFEQGNTEAFF.

V gene TRBV19 combines with J gene TRBJ2-7; 7 bases match TRBD2. The CDR3 extends over 13 amino acids. With V trimmed by 3 bases and J by 6 bases, 5 bases remained unmatched. Looked up from germline, CDR1 is LNHDA and CDR2 is SQIVND (reference sequence). The CDR3 here is CASSMGRAREQYF. Written as DNA, the CDR3 is TGTGCCAGTAGTATGGGGAGGGCTCGCGAGCAGTACTTC.

CDR3 DNA: TGCGCCAGCAGCCAATTACAGGGTGCCCACGAGCAGTACTTC. Translated, it gives CASSQLQGAHEQYF. The gene calls are TRBV4-1 and TRBJ2-7, with TRBD1 as a possible D gene (6 bases). This CDR3 spans 14 amino acids. CDR1 is MGHRA, CDR2 YSYEKL, per germline. The germline V and J ends were trimmed by 2 bases and 5 bases, with 13 bases remaining between them.

This chain connects TRBV18 to TRBJ2-1, with 7 bases lining up with TRBD2. V shed 0 bases, J shed 7 bases, and the junction held 6 bases outside the gene matches. Germline V gene data show CDR1 as KGHSH and CDR2 as LQKENI. The CDR3 contains 15 residues. CDR3 residues: CASSPPSGTRNEQFF. In DNA, the CDR3 is TGTGCCAGCTCACCACCGAGCGGGACTCGGAATGAGCAGTTCTTC. Based on the CDR3 plus reference TRBV18 and TRBJ2-1, the full variable domain is NAGVMQNPRHLVRRRGQEARLRCSPMKGHSHVYWYRQLPEEGLKFMVYLQKENIIDESGMPKERFSAEFPKEGPSILRIQQVVRGDSAAYFCASSPPSGTRNEQFFGPGTRLTVL.

This chain uses TRBV19 with TRBJ1-2; the D gene is possibly TRBD1 (5 bases). The CDR3 totals 12 residues. Trimming left V 7 bases short and J 3 bases short, with 9 bases between. Germline V CDR1 and CDR2: LNHDA, SQIVND (reference sequence). The CDR3 is CASTAGDYGYTF. The CDR3 coding sequence is TGTGCCAGTACCGCGGGGGACTATGGCTACACCTTC. The complete variable domain, with remaining parts taken from reference TRBV19 and TRBJ1-2, reads DGGITQSPKYLFRKEGQNVTLSCEQNLNHDAMYWYRQDPGQGLRLIYYSQIVNDFQKGDIAEGYSVSREKKESFPLTVTSAQKNPTAFYLCASTAGDYGYTFGSGTRLTVV.

J is TRBJ2-5 and V is TRBV19, with 7 bases lining up with TRBD1. V was clipped by 7 bases and J by 2 bases; unmatched bases: 10. CDR3 length: 15 amino acids. CDR1 and CDR2 from the germline V gene are LNHDA and SQIVND (reference sequence). The CDR3 protein is CASTPPGQMQETQYF. The CDR3 nucleotides read TGTGCCAGTACTCCCCCGGGACAGATGCAAGAGACCCAGTACTTC.

The chain recombines TRBV5-1 with TRBJ2-2; perhaps TRBD1 as D (6 bases). V lost 3 bases and J 4 bases, leaving 13 bases between the germline ends. Germline V gives CDR1 SGHRS, CDR2 YFSETQ. The length of the CDR3 is 15 residues. The DNA for the CDR3 is TGCGCCAGCAGCTCCGGACAGTGGTCCACCGGGGAGCTGTTTTTT. Translating it yields CASSSGQWSTGELFF.

The chain joins TRBV12-3 or TRBV12-4 to TRBJ2-5; the D gene is possibly TRBD1 (6 bases). Between the trimmed V and J ends, which lost 2 bases and 5 bases, there was a span of 9 bases. The length of the CDR3 is 13 residues. The CDR3 nucleotides read TGTGCCAGCAGTTTAAGGGGGTTGGAGACCCAGTACTTC. Its translation: CASSLRGLETQYF.

The chain combines TRBV18 with TRBJ2-3; tentative D call: TRBD2 (5 bases). Deletions cut 4 bases from V and 5 bases from J, with 10 bases between. Germline V gives CDR1 KGHSH, CDR2 LQKENI. The length of the CDR3 is 13 residues. The CDR3 sequence: CASSQGVEDTQYF. The CDR3 nucleotides are TGTGCCAGCTCACAGGGAGTTGAAGATACGCAGTATTTT.

V and J are TRBV11-2 and TRBJ2-1; 7 bases fit TRBD2. Germline CDR1 and CDR2: SGHAT and FQNNGV. The CDR3 has 17 amino acids. Germline trimming cut 7 bases from V and 0 bases from J; bases unmatched to any gene: 12. CDR3 residues: CASMGLQRGRSYNEQFF. In nucleotides, the CDR3 is TGTGCCAGCATGGGTTTACAGCGGGGCCGCTCCTACAATGAGCAGTTCTTC.

The V and J genes are TRBV7-9 and TRBJ2-7, with D perhaps matching TRBD2 (7 bases). CDR3 length: 13 amino acids. V lost 5 bases to trimming and J lost 2 bases, with 10 bases between them. Germline CDR1 SEHNR, CDR2 FQNEAQ (reference sequence). The CDR3 nucleotides read TGTGCCAGCAGCATCGGGGGGCCCTACGAGCAGTACTTC. It specifies CASSIGGPYEQYF.

The count of this clone is one. The genes are TRBV3-1 (or the pseudogene TRBV3-2) and TRBJ1-3; D not resolved. CDR1 is LGHDT and CDR2 is YNNKEL in the germline V gene (reference sequence). This CDR3 spans 16 amino acids. Trimming removed 0 bases at V and 2 bases at J, with 11 bases between. This chain's CDR3 is CASSQDFGLTGNTIYF. The CDR3 bases are TGTGCCAGCAGCCAAGATTTTGGGCTAACTGGAAACACCATATATTTT.